The rows below give T cell receptor beta chains drawn from one sample of a study of blood T cell repertoires in COVID-19. TCRdb keeps only in-frame clones here, not all; method: immunoSEQ multiplex PCR. Counted here are 200,000 to 250,000 clones, 87% occurring once; the ten biggest clones make up about 12%. The sequenced material came from peripheral blood. The receptors here all came from a woman aged 18-35 years who had recovered from COVID-19. Each CDR3 is given with its conserved first and last residue. The D gene is left open where the match is weak. Only part of the rows carry a size: once, few, many, or a class if the clone is expanded.

TRBJ1-5	-	-	TRBV6-1	TGTGCCAGCAGTGAATCGAGGGTATCAAGCAATCAGCCCCAGCATTTT	CASSESRVSSNQPQHF
TRBJ2-7	-	TRBD2	TRBV27	TGTGCCAGCAGTCTGGATCGACTAGCGGGAGCCTACGAGCAGTACTTC	CASSLDRLAGAYEQYF
TRBJ1-2	-	TRBD1	TRBV18	TGTGCCAGCTCACAGGACAGGGACTATGGCTACACCTTC	CASSQDRDYGYTF
TRBJ2-7	once	-	TRBV3-1/TRBV3-2	TGTGCCAGCAGCCAAGATAACACAAACCCCTACGAGCAGTACTTC	CASSQDNTNPYEQYF
TRBJ1-1	-	-	TRBV25-1	TGTGCCAGCAGTGAGATTAAGGGGCAGGAGGCTTTCTTT	CASSEIKGQEAFF
TRBJ2-5	-	TRBD2	TRBV6-6	TGTGCCAGCAGTTATTCGGGGGGTAAGGAGACCCAGTACTTC	CASSYSGGKETQYF
TRBJ1-1	-	-	TRBV27	TGTGCCAGCAGTTTAGGTTGGGGGCTGAACACTGAAGCTTTCTTT	CASSLGWGLNTEAFF
TRBJ2-7	-	TRBD1	TRBV5-1	TGCGCCAGCAGCTTGACTTTCGGGACAGGGGTAAACGAGCAGTACTTC	CASSLTFGTGVNEQYF
TRBJ2-1	once	TRBD1	TRBV7-6	TGTGCCAGCAGCTTATCCAGACAGGGGGGAGTGAATGAGCAGTTCTTC	CASSLSRQGGVNEQFF
TRBJ2-5	few	-	TRBV25-1	TGTGCCAGCAGTGAAAGCAAACCCCAGGGGCAAGAGACCCAGTACTTC	CASSESKPQGQETQYF
TRBJ1-3	-	TRBD1	TRBV30	TGTGCCTGGTTCAGGGGGAACACCATATATTTT	CAWFRGNTIYF
TRBJ2-7	once	TRBD2	TRBV18	TGTGCCAGCTCTGCCACTAGCGGAATATCCTACGAGCAGTACTTC	CASSATSGISYEQYF
TRBJ2-1	-	TRBD1	TRBV25-1	TGTGCCAGCAGTGAGCCGGGACAGGCTAAGACCTACAATGAGCAGTTCTTC	CASSEPGQAKTYNEQFF
TRBJ2-3	-	-	TRBV19	TGTGCCAGCCTTCCGGATGGAGTAGATACGCAGTATTTT	CASLPDGVDTQYF
TRBJ2-2	-	-	TRBV7-3	TGTGCCAGCAGCTCGAGAGGGGGCACCGGGGAGCTGTTTTTT	CASSSRGGTGELFF
TRBJ1-2	once	-	TRBV25-1	TGTGCCAGCAGTGAATTCGGGGGGTCCCGGGGTGGCTACACCTTC	CASSEFGGSRGGYTF
TRBJ2-5	-	TRBD2	TRBV6-5	TGTGCCAGCAGACTAGCGGGAGGGTTAGGCGAGACCCAGTACTTC	CASRLAGGLGETQYF
TRBJ1-6	-	-	TRBV14	TGTGCCAGCAGCCATACAGTGAATTCACCCCTCCACTTT	CASSHTVNSPLHF
TRBJ1-5	few	TRBD1	TRBV19	TGTGCCAGTAGTCGGACAGGAGATAGCAATCAGCCCCAGCATTTT	CASSRTGDSNQPQHF
TRBJ2-1	few	TRBD2	TRBV7-2	TGTGCCAGCAGCTCTAGCGGGAGGGACGAGTTCTTC	CASSSSGRDEFF
TRBJ1-3	-	TRBD1	TRBV25-1	TGTGCCAGCAGTAAGCCTGGGACAGACTCTGGAAACACCATATATTTT	CASSKPGTDSGNTIYF
TRBJ2-5	-	-	TRBV6-2/TRBV6-3	TGTGCCAGCAGTTACCTCACTAGGGGGGAGACCCAGTACTTC	CASSYLTRGETQYF
TRBJ1-1	-	-	TRBV27	TGTGCCAGCAGTTTCCAGGGCCGAACTGAAGCTTTCTTT	CASSFQGRTEAFF
TRBJ2-1	-	-	TRBV27	TGTGCCAGCAGTTTATCAGTCGGACACAACAATGAGCAGTTCTTC	CASSLSVGHNNEQFF
TRBJ2-4	-	TRBD2	TRBV7-2	TGTGCCAGCAGCTCTGGATTAGCGGGAGACCCGGAGGACTTC	CASSSGLAGDPEDF
TRBJ2-1	-	-	TRBV29-1	TGCAGCGTCCCGGGGGGGACAGGGTTCTTCTTC	CSVPGGTGFFF
TRBJ2-1	-	-	TRBV12-3/TRBV12-4	TGTGCCAGCAGTACTACAGGGAAGGGTGAGCAGTTCTTC	CASSTTGKGEQFF